The clone carrying this TCR beta chain was seen a handful of times. Its antigen is unknown. This sample stems from a study of cytomegalovirus exposure and HLA in healthy donors. Study results and caveats: A later analysis linked a missense variant in DCLRE1C to the trimming of TCR beta V and J genes.

The PCR contained 60 Vbeta and 13 Jbeta primers. The table came from immunoSEQ multiplex PCR; TCRdb's copy has only in-frame clones and leaves some out. The table lists some 200,000 clones, roughly 76% of them singletons, with more than 6% in the top ten. Deletions cut 5 bases from V and 3 bases from J, with 10 bases between. The CDR3 totals 13 residues. The germline gives CDR1 MGHRA, CDR2 YSYEKL. This TCR derives from a man in his forties in good health and CMV-seropositive. The V call is TRBV4-1, the J call TRBJ2-5; possible D gene TRBD1, 6 bases. What was sequenced was PBMCs. The CDR3, as DNA: TGCGCCAGCAGCACCGGACAGAAAGAGACCCAGTACTTC. Amino acids: CASSTGQKETQYF.